This entry lists 3 T cell receptor beta chains sequenced from one sample in a study of beta chain features in type 1 diabetes. The entirety of the isolated RNA underwent reverse transcription, so expressed TCRB transcripts were sequenced. Using immunoSEQ multiplex PCR, the repertoire was profiled, and TCRdb retains in-frame clones only, with some absent. This table has around 500,000 clones, 9.5% to 12% appearing once. Material for sequencing was naive CD4+ T cells from blood. These receptors came from a young woman in good health.

V is TRBV9 and J is TRBJ2-7; possibly TRBD1 for D (6 bases). With 2 bases removed from V and 3 bases from J, the gap between germline ends came to 18 bases. This CDR3 contains 16 residues. Germline V gives CDR1 SGDLS, CDR2 YYNGEE. The CDR3 bases are TGTGCCAGCAGCGTTTCGGACAGAGTACAGTTCTACGAGCAGTACTTC. Translation gives CASSVSDRVQFYEQYF.

This chain connects TRBV7-8 to TRBJ2-1, with D possibly matching TRBD2 (5 bases). Trimming removed 4 bases from V and 8 bases from J, with 15 bases in between. The CDR3 runs 14 residues. The germline V gene encodes CDR1 SGHVS and CDR2 FQNEAQ. The CDR3, as DNA: TGTGCCAGCAGCTCGGGATTCCTCGGGGATGAGCAGTTCTTC. This gives the protein CASSSGFLGDEQFF.

This clone was counted a few times. The chain combines TRBV28 with TRBJ2-2, with 7 bases that match TRBD1. The CDR3 totals 14 residues. Germline CDR1 is MDHEN and CDR2 is SYDVKM. The trim removed 4 bases at V and 3 bases at J, leaving 2 bases unmatched. This CDR3 reads CASSSTGHTGELFF. The CDR3, as DNA: TGTGCCAGCAGTTCGACAGGGCACACCGGGGAGCTGTTTTTT. The full variable domain, completed using reference TRBV28 and TRBJ2-2, is DVKVTQSSRYLVKRTGEKVFLECVQDMDHENMFWYRQDPGLGLRLIYFSYDVKMKEKGDIPEGYSVSREKKERFSLILESASTNQTSMYLCASSSTGHTGELFFGEGSRLTVL.